This paragraph covers one T cell receptor (beta chain) sequence. Its antigen is not yet known. The DNA is omitted, as the CDR3 cannot be located on it reliably, and the CDR3 follows TCRdb's listing. The data derive from a study of T cell changes during pregnancy in multiple sclerosis (dated by TCRdb to between 2017 and 2020). With respect to the entire study: In women with multiple sclerosis, the researchers looked at how the T cell repertoire shifted as pregnancy progressed.

The CDR3 spans 16 residues, from the cysteine through the phenylalanine. CDR1 and CDR2 are read off the germline V gene as SGHTA and FQGNSA. Receptor libraries were prepared by the immunoSEQ multiplex PCR assay. Here the immuneACCESS table is served through TCRdb, limited to in-frame sequences with V and J called. Missing clones are a known gap in these copies; in checked studies unresolved V genes cover under half, and the rest lacks a known reason. Here the sample has tens of thousands of clones; roughly 86% occur a single time. About 1.8% of the sample lies in the top ten. The source is a female donor with multiple sclerosis, enrolled in a pregnancy study. The chain uses TRBV7-2 and TRBJ2-1; TRBD2 was called by the table and not checked on the DNA. Sequenced material: peripheral blood, taken in the first trimester of pregnancy. CDR3 reads: CASSLPLWRDVNEQFF.